A single sample is the source of the 8 T cell receptor beta chains below, sequenced in a study of blood T cell repertoires in COVID-19. Sequencing used immunoSEQ multiplex PCR; TCRdb keeps in-frame clones, though not all of them. The repertoire has roughly 100,000 clones, about nine tenths of them found once; the top ten carry roughly a sixth. The source material was peripheral blood. The receptors were gathered from a woman aged 80 or over in a cohort sampled during active COVID-19.

This chain links TRBV4-2 with TRBJ2-7; TRBD2 matches at 8 bases. Germline trimming cut 0 bases from V and 2 bases from J; bases unmatched to any gene: 6. CDR3 length: 16 residues. The germline CDR1 and CDR2 sequences are LGHNA and YNFKEQ. This CDR3 reads CASSQEYTSGPYEQYF. CDR3 DNA sequence: TGTGCCAGCAGCCAAGAATATACTAGCGGCCCCTACGAGCAGTACTTC.

The chain links TRBV7-9 to TRBJ2-1; a weak D match, TRBD1 (5 bases). CDR1 SEHNR and CDR2 FQNEAQ come from the germline V gene (reference sequence). The CDR3 has 14 amino acids. Trimming left V 5 bases short and J 6 bases short, with 14 bases between. The CDR3 DNA reads TGTGCCAGCAGCCCCGGACAAGCAATCAATGAGCAGTTCTTC. It codes for CASSPGQAINEQFF.

The chain links TRBV18 to TRBJ1-5; D remains ambiguous. The CDR3 has 14 residues. The germline V gene has CDR1 KGHSH and CDR2 LQKENI. The ends were cut back, 4 bases at V and 0 bases at J, with 7 bases in the middle. The CDR3 spells CASSRTDSNQPQHF. The CDR3 DNA sequence: TGTGCCAGCTCACGAACAGATAGCAATCAGCCCCAGCATTTT.

This chain connects TRBV6-6 to TRBJ2-7, with D possibly TRBD1 on 6 matching bases. This CDR3 spans 15 amino acids. V lost 5 bases to trimming and J lost 0 bases, with 14 bases between them. Germline assignment: CDR1 MNHNY and CDR2 SVGAGI (reference sequence). This CDR3 reads CASSATGTSSYEQYF. The CDR3 DNA reads as TGTGCCAGCAGTGCCACAGGGACGAGCTCCTACGAGCAGTACTTC.

The chain links TRBV5-4 to TRBJ2-1; TRBD2 might be the D (6 bases). V lost 2 bases and J lost 12, with 15 bases in between. CDR3 length: 13 amino acids. Per germline, CDR1 SGHNT and CDR2 YYREEE (reference sequence). CDR3 nucleotide sequence: TGTGCCAGCAGCTTTGACGAGCGGGTTTGGCAGTTCTTC. Protein product: CASSFDERVWQFF.

The CDR3 loop is CASSRGNRYTF. DNA for the CDR3: TGTGCCAGCAGTCGGGGGAACCGCTACACCTTC. The rearrangement uses TRBV5-6 and TRBJ1-2, with D perhaps TRBD1 (5 bases). Trimming removed 5 bases at V and 9 bases at J, with 11 bases between. Germline lookup yields CDR1 SGHDT and CDR2 YYEEEE. The CDR3 has 11 amino acids.

V usage is TRBV19 and J usage is TRBJ1-4; 7 bases agree with TRBD1. Germline assignment: CDR1 LNHDA and CDR2 SQIVND (reference sequence). The CDR3 length is 15 residues. Trimming removed 9 bases from V and 6 bases from J; junction bases left unmatched: 13. The CDR3 DNA reads as TGTGCCAGCACCAACCTAAGGGGGCGGGATGAAAAACTGTTTTTT. This gives the protein CASTNLRGRDEKLFF.

This sequence joins TRBV6-5 and TRBJ1-1; TRBD1 might be the D (5 bases). The V end was cut by 3 bases, the J end by 4 bases, with 9 bases between. CDR3 size: 13 residues. CDR1 is MNHEY and CDR2 is SVGAGI in the germline V gene. CDR3 coding DNA: TGTGCCAGCAGTTATATGGGGGGCACTGAAGCTTTCTTT. It encodes CASSYMGGTEAFF.